These 15 T cell receptor beta chains share one sample of origin, sequenced in a study of response to subunit inactivated influenza vaccine. MiXCR, run by TCRdb on the RT-PCR reads, gives a single entry per CDR3 protein. The table records 650,000 to 800,000 distinct CDR3 sequences, approximately 14% of them present only once. Source: PBMCs from blood, taken 14 to 15 days before vaccination. Source of these receptors: a man between 50 and 59 years old who received an inactivated influenza vaccine.

This chain joins TRBV20-1 and TRBJ2-5; D perhaps matches TRBD2 (5 bases). Trimming took 0 bases from V and 0 from J, leaving 14 bases between them. Germline CDR1 and CDR2: DFQATT and SNEGSKA (reference sequence). The CDR3 loop spans 16 amino acids. The CDR3 loop is CSARDLRADNQETQYF. CDR3 sequence (DNA): TGCAGTGCTAGAGATTTGCGGGCAGACAACCAAGAGACCCAGTACTTC.

The chain carries TRBV5-1 and TRBJ1-2, with a weak D call TRBD1 (5 bases). The CDR3 loop spans 12 amino acids. V was cut by 4 bases and J by 6 bases, with 10 bases left in between. Germline loops: CDR1 SGHRS, CDR2 YFSETQ. The CDR3 region has the DNA TGCGCCAGCAGCCCGCAGGGACATGGCTACACCTTC. As protein: CASSPQGHGYTF.

The table lists this clonotype with a few counts. The gene calls are TRBV4-2 and TRBJ2-1, with D maybe TRBD2 (5 bases). This CDR3 has 14 amino acids. CDR1 and CDR2 (germline): LGHNA, YNFKEQ. Trimming took 3 bases from V and 2 from J, leaving 8 bases between them. In DNA form, the CDR3 reads TGTGCCAGCAGCCATAGCGAGCCCTACAATGAGCAGTTCTTC. Protein: CASSHSEPYNEQFF.

This clonotype was seen a few times. The chain combines TRBV7-9 with TRBJ1-2; 9 bases line up with TRBD1. J was trimmed by 7 bases and V by 4 bases; bases with no gene match: 1. CDR3 size: 12 residues. Germline V gene sequence: CDR1 SEHNR, CDR2 FQNEAQ (reference sequence). Here the CDR3 DNA reads TGTGCCAGCAGCTGGGACAGGGCTGGCTACACCTTC. Translated: CASSWDRAGYTF.

This clonotype was seen only a few times. CDR3 loop: CASSLEGGRGPYEQYF. CDR3 DNA: TGTGCCAGCAGCTTAGAGGGGGGCAGGGGGCCTTACGAGCAGTACTTC. This chain connects TRBV7-2 to TRBJ2-7; 8 nucleotides match TRBD1. Germline lookup yields CDR1 SGHTA and CDR2 FQGNSA. V shed 1 base and J 4 bases; nucleotides not matched to a gene: 9. The CDR3 is 16 residues long. Using reference TRBV7-2 and TRBJ2-7 for the parts outside the CDR3, the full variable domain is GAGVSQSPSNKVTEKGKDVELRCDPISGHTALYWYRQSLGQGLEFLIYFQGNSAPDKSGLPSDRFSAERTGGSVSTLTIQRTQQEDSAVYLCASSLEGGRGPYEQYFGPGTRLTVT.

The chain employs TRBV28 and TRBJ2-5, with unresolved D. The CDR3 is made up of 13 amino acids. The germline V and J ends were trimmed by 6 bases and 4 bases, with 12 bases remaining between them. Germline V gene data show CDR1 as MDHEN and CDR2 as SYDVKM. CDR3 sequence (DNA): TGTGCCAGCAGCCGTCCCCCCGTAGAGACCCAGTACTTC. As protein: CASSRPPVETQYF.

This chain connects TRBV2 to TRBJ2-5, with TRBD2 matching over 10 bases. Germline lookup yields CDR1 SNHLY and CDR2 FYNNEI. V shed 3 bases and J 7 bases; nucleotides not matched to a gene: 11. CDR3 length equals 16 residues. CDR3 sequence: CASSESLAGVGVTQYF. In DNA form, the CDR3 reads TGTGCCAGCAGTGAGAGCCTAGCGGGAGTTGGCGTGACCCAGTACTTC.

This clonotype was seen more than once but under ten times. The chain carries TRBV18 and TRBJ2-1, with 7 bases lining up with TRBD1. The CDR3 loop spans 16 amino acids. In germline, CDR1 is KGHSH, CDR2 LQKENI. V lost 2 bases to trimming and J lost 2 bases; unmatched junction nucleotides: 6. The chain's CDR3 is CASSPFQGEPYNEQFF. CDR3 DNA: TGTGCCAGCTCACCATTCCAGGGGGAACCCTACAATGAGCAGTTCTTC.

This clonotype was detected only a few times. V is TRBV5-1 and J is TRBJ2-1; the D gene is possibly TRBD1 (6 bases). Trimming removed 3 bases from V and 6 bases from J, with 19 bases in between. The CDR3 is made up of 16 amino acids. Germline loops: CDR1 SGHRS, CDR2 YFSETQ. The CDR3 here is CASSWKTGNLPNEQFF. The CDR3 region has the DNA TGCGCCAGCAGCTGGAAGACAGGCAACCTACCCAATGAGCAGTTCTTC.

V gene TRBV12-3 or TRBV12-4 combines with J gene TRBJ1-5; D gene uncertain. CDR3 length equals 14 residues. The V and J ends lost 6 bases and 6 bases respectively, with 15 bases between them. CDR3 amino acids: CASSPDGRLQPQHF. Here the CDR3 DNA reads TGTGCCAGCAGCCCCGATGGGCGTCTTCAGCCCCAGCATTTT.

This clonotype was seen only a few times. Germline is not matched at one junction end, which may reflect a read error. The rearrangement joins TRBV5-5 to TRBJ2-7; D uncertain. Germline lookup yields CDR1 SGHKS and CDR2 YYEKEE (reference sequence). This CDR3 has 14 amino acids. CDR3 nucleotide sequence: TGTGCCAGCAGCTTTGGTTGGGGATCCTATGAGCAGTACTTC. It is translated as CASSFGWGSYEQYF.

The V call is TRBV12-3 or TRBV12-4, the J call TRBJ2-3; D may match TRBD1 or TRBD2 (5 bases each). The CDR3 spans 13 residues. The V end lost 11 bases, the J end lost 2 bases, and 14 bases lay between the germline ends. CDR3 loop: CAVQRGNTDTQYF. The CDR3 bases are TGTGCCGTGCAGAGGGGTAACACAGATACGCAGTATTTT.

V is TRBV4-2 and J is TRBJ2-2; no clear D gene. Germline CDR1 reads LGHNA; CDR2 reads YNFKEQ. The CDR3 is 16 residues long. The V gene lost 0 bases and the J gene lost 0 bases, with 8 bases spanning the gap. This CDR3 is CASSQDTPSNTGELFF. CDR3 DNA sequence: TGTGCCAGCAGCCAAGACACACCGTCGAACACCGGGGAGCTGTTTTTT.

The V and J genes are TRBV20-1 and TRBJ2-2; TRBD2 agrees at 9 bases. V lost 2 bases, J lost 0 bases, and 7 bases stayed unmatched. The CDR3 is 17 residues long. Germline values: CDR1 DFQATT, CDR2 SNEGSKA (reference sequence). As DNA, the CDR3 is TGCAGTGCTAGATCTGATCCTAGCGGGACGAACACCGGGGAGCTGTTTTTT. Encoded protein: CSARSDPSGTNTGELFF.

This clonotype has at least ten counts. The V and J genes are TRBV10-3 and TRBJ2-5; a possible D gene is TRBD1 (5 bases). Trimming removed 2 bases at V and 6 bases at J, with 13 bases between. Per germline, CDR1 ENHRY and CDR2 SYGVKD. The CDR3 is 14 residues long. The CDR3 protein is CAISETAGKQTQYF. The CDR3 DNA follows: TGTGCCATCAGTGAGACGGCAGGGAAGCAGACCCAGTACTTC.